This TCR beta chain derives from a study of CD8 T cells in ankylosing spondylitis. One entry per CDR3 protein, called by TCRdb with MiXCR from the 5' RACE reads. The repertoire holds 130,000 or so distinct CDR3 sequences, with 15% to 20% as singletons. Findings of the study overall: There was a TCR beta motif, made of several highly homologous variants, that appeared characteristic of ankylosing spondylitis blood.

The germline V gene has CDR1 SGHVS and CDR2 FNYEAQ. V lost 5 bases to trimming and J lost 3 bases, with 20 bases between them. The CDR3 extends over 16 amino acids. Points on this clonotype: Its antigen is currently unknown.

The clonotype was recovered from a male donor with ankylosing spondylitis. V usage is TRBV7-6 and J usage is TRBJ2-7; D may correspond to TRBD1 or TRBD2 (5 bases each). The specimen was blood, either unsorted or a sorted T cell fraction (not recorded which). DNA for the CDR3: TGTGCCAGCAGCCCTAGAGTAGGGGAGCATCACTACGAGCAGTACTTC. It is translated as CASSPRVGEHHYEQYF.